The text below deals with one T cell receptor (beta chain). No cognate antigen has been identified for it. The data are from a study of CXCR3-negative and CXCR3-positive naive CD8 T cells (dated by TCRdb to about 2019). General notes on the study: In total, some 130 million TRB reads were obtained, corresponding to roughly 1.5 +/- 0.3 million reads per library. Naive subsets from 5 or 6 donors and memory cells from 3 donors were included in the TRBV-TRBJ cluster analysis. Data from under 12 donors, pooled across two independent experiments, went into the diversity and physicochemical repertoire analyses. Broad study findings and their caveats: Repertoire diversity was comparably high in both naive subsets but much lower in memory CD8+ T cells. Because surface CD5, which is linked to self-reactivity in mice, was comparable between the naive subsets, TCR interaction strength was also inferred from TRB CDR3 physicochemical properties. CXCR3 expression partially decreased after cryopreservation, so most assays used freshly isolated PBMCs. Similar TRBV-TRBJ usage was shown by naive CXCR3-negative and CXCR3-positive cells from the same donor, whereas distinct patterns were shown by memory cells.

Including cysteine and phenylalanine, the CDR3 has 15 amino acids. No DNA sequence was recorded. CDR1 is given as SEHNR and CDR2 as FQNEAQ, both from the germline V gene (reference sequence). Sequencing took place on a NextSeq 550. The Human TCR Profiling Kit (MiLaboratory) was used to make UMI-labeled 5' RACE TRB cDNA libraries. cDNA synthesis used the entire amount of extracted RNA, and PCR amplification then used the entire amount of cDNA produced. Libraries were prepared in parallel with an identical number of PCR cycles. Per the source publication's procedure: MIGEC and MiXCR extracted about 54,000 +/- 9,700 unique UMI-labeled TRB cDNA molecules per library, requiring at least two reads per UMI. An average of around 40,000 +/- 10,000 functional in-frame TRB CDR3 nucleotide clonotypes without stop codons was found per library. Diversity metrics, including normalized Shannon-Wiener and Chao1, were computed in VDJtools after downsampling to 5000 UMI-labeled TRB molecules per sample. For the central five CDR3 residues, VDJtools calculated physicochemical properties weighted by clonotype size, namely interaction energy, strength, volume and Kidera factor 4. Each CDR3 protein sequence appears as one entry after TCRdb reprocessed the reads, and no DNA is included. TCRdb, not the authors, supplied the V and J calls. The sample table gives around 41,000 distinct CDR3 sequences. Together, the top ten hold approximately 12% of the sample.

Each CD8+ T cell subset was flow-sorted in triplicate, with roughly 310,000 cells per subset placed directly into RLT lysis buffer. Peripheral blood mononuclear cells were isolated from buffy coats using standard density gradient centrifugation. Total RNA was extracted from sorted cells using an RNeasy Mini Kit. Sequencing was done on a sample of memory CD8+ T cells from blood. The cell subset or site label, read with the paper, signifies: conventional CD8+ memory T cells (TMEM), sorted as controls. This clonotype was sampled from a human donor in good health. Some clones in this sample may be carry-over from other donors' samples. Here the chain combines TRBV7-9 and TRBJ2-1. The encoded CDR3 is CASSATGSSYNEQFF.